This paragraph covers one TCR beta chain sequence. Its antigen is still unknown. The V end was cut by 2 bases, the J end by 1 base, with 10 bases between. The CDR3 contains 15 residues. Germline CDR1 and CDR2: SGHTA and FQGNSA. Over chemoradiotherapy, repertoires were sampled more than once. The source of the sample is a study of chemoradiotherapy in HPV16-positive cancers. Study-level background: A couple of HPV16-positive patients' cells yielded candidate HPV-specific clones and common motifs. Study results and limitations: Only a couple of HPV16-positive patients supplied the functional HPV-specificity definition. For HPV16-positive patients, expanding HPV-responsive T cells associated with longer recurrence-free survival.

The data were produced by immunoSEQ multiplex PCR, yet TCRdb's version contains in-frame clones alone and is incomplete. This table holds about 21,000 clones, around 88% found once. This specimen consisted of blood, obtained from a patient who underwent chemoradiotherapy. This receptor was taken from a human donor with HPV-associated anogenital cancer. The rearrangement joins TRBV7-2 to TRBJ2-3; TRBD1 is a possible D gene (6 bases). The CDR3 reads CASSLSGDRTDTQYF. CDR3 nucleotide sequence: TGTGCCAGCAGCTTATCAGGGGACCGCACAGATACGCAGTATTTT.